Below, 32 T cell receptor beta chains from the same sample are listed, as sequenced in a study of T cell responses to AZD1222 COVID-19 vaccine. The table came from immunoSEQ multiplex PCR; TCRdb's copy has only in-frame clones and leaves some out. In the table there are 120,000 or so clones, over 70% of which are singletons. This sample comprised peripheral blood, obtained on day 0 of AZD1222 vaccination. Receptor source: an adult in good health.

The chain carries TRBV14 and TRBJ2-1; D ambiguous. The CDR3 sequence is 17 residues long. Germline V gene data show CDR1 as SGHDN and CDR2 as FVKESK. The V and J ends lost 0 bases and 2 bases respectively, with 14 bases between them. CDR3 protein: CASSQEIGSYAYNEQFF. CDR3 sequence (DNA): TGTGCCAGCAGCCAAGAAATCGGCAGTTATGCCTACAATGAGCAGTTCTTC.

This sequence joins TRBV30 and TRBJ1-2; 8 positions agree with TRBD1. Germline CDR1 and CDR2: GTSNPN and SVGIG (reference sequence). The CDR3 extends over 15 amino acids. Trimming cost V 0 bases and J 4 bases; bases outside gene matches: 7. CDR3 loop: CAWSVGQGAFYGYTF. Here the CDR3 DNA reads TGTGCCTGGAGTGTAGGGCAGGGGGCTTTCTATGGCTACACCTTC.

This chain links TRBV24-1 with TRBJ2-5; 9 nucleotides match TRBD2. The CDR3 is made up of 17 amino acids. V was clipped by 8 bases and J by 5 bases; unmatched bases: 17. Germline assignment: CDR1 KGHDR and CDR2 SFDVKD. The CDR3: CATNPVLAGWRWETQYF. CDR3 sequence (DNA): TGTGCCACCAACCCGGTACTAGCGGGTTGGAGGTGGGAGACCCAGTACTTC.

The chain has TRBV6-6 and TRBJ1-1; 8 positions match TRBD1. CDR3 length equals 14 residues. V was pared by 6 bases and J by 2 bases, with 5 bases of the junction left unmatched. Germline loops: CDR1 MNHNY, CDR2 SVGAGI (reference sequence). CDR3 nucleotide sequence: TGTGCCAGCAGCCAGGCAGGGGGCAACACTGAAGCTTTCTTT. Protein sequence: CASSQAGGNTEAFF.

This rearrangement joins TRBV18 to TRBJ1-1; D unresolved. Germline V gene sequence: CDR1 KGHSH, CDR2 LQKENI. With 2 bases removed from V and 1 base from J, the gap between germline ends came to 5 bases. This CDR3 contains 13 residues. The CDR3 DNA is TGTGCCAGCTCACCAACTAGGAACACTGAAGCTTTCTTT. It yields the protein CASSPTRNTEAFF.

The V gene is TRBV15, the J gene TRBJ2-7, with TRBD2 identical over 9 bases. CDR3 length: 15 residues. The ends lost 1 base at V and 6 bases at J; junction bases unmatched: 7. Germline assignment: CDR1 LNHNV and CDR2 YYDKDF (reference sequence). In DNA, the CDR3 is TGTGCCACCAGCAGAGGGGTAGCGGGAGCTGTCGAGCAGTACTTC. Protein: CATSRGVAGAVEQYF.

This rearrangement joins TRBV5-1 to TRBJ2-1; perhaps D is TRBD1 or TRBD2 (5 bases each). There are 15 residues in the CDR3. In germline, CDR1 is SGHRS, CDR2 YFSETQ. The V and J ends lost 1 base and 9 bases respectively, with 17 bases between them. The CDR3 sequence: CASSLSGQTGAEQFF. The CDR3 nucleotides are TGCGCCAGCAGCTTGTCCGGACAAACCGGGGCTGAGCAGTTCTTC.

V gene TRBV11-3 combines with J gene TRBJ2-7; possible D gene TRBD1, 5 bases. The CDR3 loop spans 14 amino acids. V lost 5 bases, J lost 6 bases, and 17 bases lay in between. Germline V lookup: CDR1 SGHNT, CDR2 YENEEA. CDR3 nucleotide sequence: TGTGCCAGCAGCGGGCCACCTGCAGGGATCGAGCAGTACTTC. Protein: CASSGPPAGIEQYF.

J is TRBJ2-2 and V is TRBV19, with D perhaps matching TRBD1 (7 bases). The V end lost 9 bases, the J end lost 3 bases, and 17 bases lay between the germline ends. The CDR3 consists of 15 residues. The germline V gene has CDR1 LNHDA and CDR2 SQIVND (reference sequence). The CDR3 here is CASRVRGAYTGELFF. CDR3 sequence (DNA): TGTGCCAGCAGAGTCAGGGGGGCTTACACCGGGGAGCTGTTTTTT.

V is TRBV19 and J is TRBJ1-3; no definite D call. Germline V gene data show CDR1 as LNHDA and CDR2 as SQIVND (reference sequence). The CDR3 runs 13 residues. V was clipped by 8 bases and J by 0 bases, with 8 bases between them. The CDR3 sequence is CASEQYSGNTIYF. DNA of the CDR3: TGTGCCAGTGAGCAATACTCTGGAAACACCATATATTTT.

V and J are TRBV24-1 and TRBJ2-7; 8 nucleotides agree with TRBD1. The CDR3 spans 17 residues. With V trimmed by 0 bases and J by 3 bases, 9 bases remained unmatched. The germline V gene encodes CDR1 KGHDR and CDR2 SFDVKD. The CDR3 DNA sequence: TGTGCCACCAGTGATTTGCCTTTTCAGGGGGCTTTCTACGAGCAGTACTTC. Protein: CATSDLPFQGAFYEQYF.

CDR3 bases: TGTGCCAGCAGCTCGACTAGCGGACCCTCTGGGGCCAACGTCCTGACTTTC. This translates into CASSSTSGPSGANVLTF. The V gene is TRBV7-9, the J gene TRBJ2-6; 9 bases are shared with TRBD2. V was clipped by 4 bases and J by 0 bases; unmatched bases: 4. Germline lookup yields CDR1 SEHNR and CDR2 FQNEAQ (reference sequence). This CDR3 comprises 17 residues. Complete variable domain (other parts from reference TRBV7-9 and TRBJ2-6): DTGVSQNPRHKITKRGQNVTFRCDPISEHNRLYWYRQTLGQGPEFLTYFQNEAQLEKSRLLSDRFSAERPKGSFSTLEIQRTEQGDSAMYLCASSSTSGPSGANVLTFGAGSRLTVL.

As DNA, the CDR3 is TGTGCCAGTAGTATGATGGGACTCCTCGCCGCAGATACGCAGTATTTT. Translation gives CASSMMGLLAADTQYF. This rearrangement joins TRBV19 to TRBJ2-3; a weak D match, TRBD2 (6 bases). CDR3 length: 16 amino acids. The germline CDR1 and CDR2 sequences are LNHDA and SQIVND (reference sequence). Trimming shortened V by 3 bases and J by 4 bases, and 17 bases separated the two germline ends.

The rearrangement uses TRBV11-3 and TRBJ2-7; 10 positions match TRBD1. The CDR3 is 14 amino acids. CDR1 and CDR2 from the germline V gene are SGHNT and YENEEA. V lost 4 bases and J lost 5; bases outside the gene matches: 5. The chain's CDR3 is CASSSGTGANEQYF. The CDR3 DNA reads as TGTGCCAGCAGCTCCGGGACAGGGGCCAACGAGCAGTACTTC.

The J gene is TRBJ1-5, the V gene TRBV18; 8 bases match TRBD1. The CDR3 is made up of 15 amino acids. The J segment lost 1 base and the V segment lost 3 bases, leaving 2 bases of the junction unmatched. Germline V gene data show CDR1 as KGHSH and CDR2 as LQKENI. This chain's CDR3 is CASSPTGGSNQPQHF. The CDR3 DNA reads TGTGCCAGCTCACCTACAGGGGGAAGCAATCAGCCCCAGCATTTT.

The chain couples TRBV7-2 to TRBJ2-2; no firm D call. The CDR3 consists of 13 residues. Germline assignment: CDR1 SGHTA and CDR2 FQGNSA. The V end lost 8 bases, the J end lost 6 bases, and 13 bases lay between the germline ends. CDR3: CASSEPWAGELFF. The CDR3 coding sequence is TGTGCCAGCTCCGAACCCTGGGCCGGGGAGCTGTTTTTT.

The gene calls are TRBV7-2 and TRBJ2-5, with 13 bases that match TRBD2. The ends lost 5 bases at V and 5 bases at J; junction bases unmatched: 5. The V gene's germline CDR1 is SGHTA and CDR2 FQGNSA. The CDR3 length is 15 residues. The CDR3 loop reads CASSATSGGLETQYF. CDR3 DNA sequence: TGTGCCAGCAGCGCGACTAGCGGGGGGCTGGAGACCCAGTACTTC.

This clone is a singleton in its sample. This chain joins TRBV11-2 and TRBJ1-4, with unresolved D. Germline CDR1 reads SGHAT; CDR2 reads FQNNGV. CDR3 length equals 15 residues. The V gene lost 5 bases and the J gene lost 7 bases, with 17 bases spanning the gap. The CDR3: CASSIGRGQSEKLFF. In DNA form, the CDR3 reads TGTGCCAGCAGCATCGGAAGAGGGCAAAGTGAAAAACTGTTTTTT.

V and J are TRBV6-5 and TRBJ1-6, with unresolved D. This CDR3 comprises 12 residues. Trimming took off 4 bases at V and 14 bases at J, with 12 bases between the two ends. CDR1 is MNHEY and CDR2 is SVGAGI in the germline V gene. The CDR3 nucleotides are TGTGCCAGCAGTTGGGGTATGGGAGCCCTCCACTTT. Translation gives CASSWGMGALHF.

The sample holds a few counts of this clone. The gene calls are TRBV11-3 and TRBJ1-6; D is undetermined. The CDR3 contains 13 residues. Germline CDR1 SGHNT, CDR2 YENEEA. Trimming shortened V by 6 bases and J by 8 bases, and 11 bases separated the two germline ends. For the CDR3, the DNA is TGTGCCAGCAGGCAGGCGAAGGATTCACCCCTCCACTTT. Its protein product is CASRQAKDSPLHF.

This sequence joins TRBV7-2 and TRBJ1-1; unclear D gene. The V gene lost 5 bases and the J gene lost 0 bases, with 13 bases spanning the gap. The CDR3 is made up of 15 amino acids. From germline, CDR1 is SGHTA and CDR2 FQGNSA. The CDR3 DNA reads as TGTGCCAGCAGCCGGGGTGCGGCTTTGAACACTGAAGCTTTCTTT. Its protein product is CASSRGAALNTEAFF.

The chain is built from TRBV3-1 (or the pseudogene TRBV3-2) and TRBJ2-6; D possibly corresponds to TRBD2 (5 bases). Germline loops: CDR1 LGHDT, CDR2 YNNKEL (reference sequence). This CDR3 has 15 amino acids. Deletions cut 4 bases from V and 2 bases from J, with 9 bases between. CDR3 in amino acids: CASSRGWTGANVLTF. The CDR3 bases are TGTGCCAGCAGCCGAGGGTGGACTGGGGCCAACGTCCTGACTTTC.

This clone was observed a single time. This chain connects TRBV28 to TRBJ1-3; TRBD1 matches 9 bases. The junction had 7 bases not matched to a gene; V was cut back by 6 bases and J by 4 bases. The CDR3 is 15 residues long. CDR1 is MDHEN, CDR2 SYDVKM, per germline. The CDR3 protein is CASSVTGTGGNTIYF. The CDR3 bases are TGTGCCAGCAGCGTTACCGGGACAGGGGGAAACACCATATATTTT.

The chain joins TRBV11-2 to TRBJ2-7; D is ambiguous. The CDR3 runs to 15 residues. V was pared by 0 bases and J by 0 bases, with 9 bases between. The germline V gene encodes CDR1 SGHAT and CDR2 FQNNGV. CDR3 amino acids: CASSLERISSYEQYF. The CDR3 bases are TGTGCCAGCAGCTTAGAGAGGATAAGCTCCTACGAGCAGTACTTC.

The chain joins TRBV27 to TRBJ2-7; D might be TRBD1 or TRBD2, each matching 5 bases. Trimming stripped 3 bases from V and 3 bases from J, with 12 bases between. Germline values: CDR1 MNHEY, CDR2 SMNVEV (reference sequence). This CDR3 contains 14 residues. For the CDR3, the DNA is TGTGCCAGCAGTTTCTCGGGACCGAACTACGAGCAGTACTTC. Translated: CASSFSGPNYEQYF.

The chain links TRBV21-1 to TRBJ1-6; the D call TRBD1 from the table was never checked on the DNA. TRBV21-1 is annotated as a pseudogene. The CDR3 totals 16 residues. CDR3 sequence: CASSSLLGAYNSPLHF. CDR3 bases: TGTGCCAGCAGCTCCCTACTGGGGGCATATAATTCACCCCTCCACTTT.

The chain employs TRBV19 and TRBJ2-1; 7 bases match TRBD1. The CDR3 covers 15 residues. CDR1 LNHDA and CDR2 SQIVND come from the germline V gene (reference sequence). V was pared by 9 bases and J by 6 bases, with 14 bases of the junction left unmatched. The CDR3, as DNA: TGTGCCAGGCGGTTGGGACAGCCACAAATCAATGAGCAGTTCTTC. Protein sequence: CARRLGQPQINEQFF.

CDR3 nucleotides: TGTGCCAGCAGCTCTGAGGGGGAGACCCAGTACTTC. Translated: CASSSEGETQYF. The chain recombines TRBV11-3 with TRBJ2-5; D possibly matches TRBD1 or TRBD2 (5 bases each). CDR1 and CDR2 from the germline V gene are SGHNT and YENEEA. The CDR3 covers 12 residues. With 4 bases removed from V and 5 bases from J, the gap between germline ends came to 8 bases.

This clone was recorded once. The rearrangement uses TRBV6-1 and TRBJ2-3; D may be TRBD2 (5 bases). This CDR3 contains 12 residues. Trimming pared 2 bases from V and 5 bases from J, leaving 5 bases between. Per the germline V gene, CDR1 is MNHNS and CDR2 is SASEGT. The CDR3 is CASSERGDTQYF. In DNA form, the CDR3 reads TGTGCCAGCAGTGAACGGGGAGATACGCAGTATTTT.

Here the CDR3 DNA reads TGTGCCAGCAGCTATGACAGCCCGGGCTATGAGCAGTTCTTC. The encoded protein is CASSYDSPGYEQFF. This sequence joins TRBV28 and TRBJ2-1, with D tentatively TRBD1 (5 bases). CDR3 size: 14 residues. The ends were cut back, 6 bases at V and 8 bases at J, with 17 bases in the middle. Per germline, CDR1 MDHEN and CDR2 SYDVKM.

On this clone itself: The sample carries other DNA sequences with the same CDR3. CDR3 nucleotide sequence: TGCGCCAGCAGCTTGGAAGGGGGCGCGGGGCAGCCCCAGCATTTT. Translating gives CASSLEGGAGQPQHF. The V gene is TRBV5-1, the J gene TRBJ1-5; 7 bases are a match to TRBD1. The ends lost 0 bases at V and 7 bases at J; junction bases unmatched: 7. The CDR3 is 15 amino acids. Germline lookup yields CDR1 SGHRS and CDR2 YFSETQ.

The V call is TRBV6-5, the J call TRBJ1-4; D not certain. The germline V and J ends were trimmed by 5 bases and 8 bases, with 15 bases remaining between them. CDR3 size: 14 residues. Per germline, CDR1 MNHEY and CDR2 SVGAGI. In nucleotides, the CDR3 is TGTGCCAGCAGTCTGGGTCTCTTAGGGGAAAAACTGTTTTTT. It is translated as CASSLGLLGEKLFF.